This T cell receptor beta chain emerged from a study of response to subunit inactivated influenza vaccine. The V gene's germline CDR1 is MDHEN and CDR2 SYDVKM. V lost 5 bases, J lost 5 bases, and 16 bases lay in between. The CDR3 has 14 amino acids. As concerns this clonotype: The antigen is undetermined.

Each CDR3 protein gets one entry after TCRdb re-called the RT-PCR reads with MiXCR. The sample records approximately 170,000 distinct CDR3 sequences, around 14% being singletons. Whole-study findings and limits: Seasonal influenza vaccination, on each occasion, was suggested by the authors to recruit few new T cells.

The sequence came from a man aged 45-65 years who received an inactivated influenza vaccine. V and J are TRBV28 and TRBJ2-7, with a tentative D call TRBD1 (5 bases). This specimen was CD8+ T cells sorted from PBMCs, taken less than 6 days after vaccination. This chain's CDR3 is CASSRPPRGHEQYF. DNA for the CDR3: TGTGCCAGCAGTAGGCCGCCAAGGGGTCACGAGCAGTACTTC. Drawing the rest from reference TRBV28 and TRBJ2-7, the complete variable domain is DVKVTQSSRYLVKRTGEKVFLECVQDMDHENMFWYRQDPGLGLRLIYFSYDVKMKEKGDIPEGYSVSREKKERFSLILESASTNQTSMYLCASSRPPRGHEQYFGPGTRLTVT.